This record looks at one T cell receptor (beta chain) sequence and its context. Its specificity is not known. The entry originates in a study of cytomegalovirus exposure and HLA in healthy donors. In the study overall: Among fewer than 500 genotyped donors, around 77% fell in the Caucasian-associated ancestry cluster.

With 60 Vbeta and 13 Jbeta primers, the PCR was carried out. Method: immunoSEQ multiplex PCR; TCRdb's copy keeps in-frame clones and lacks some. This sample has 150,000 to 200,000 clones; 80% to 90% occur once, and the top ten carry 1.2%. Study-wide results and limits: Trimming of TCR beta V- and J-genes showed a link, identified in a later analysis, to a missense DCLRE1C variant. More clonal expansion characterized HLA-associated TCR beta chains than equally common others in a later analysis.

The receptor comes from a girl aged 2-9 years in good health and CMV-seropositive. Sequencing was done on a sample of PBMCs.

CDR3 in DNA: TGCGCCAGCAGCCTAACTAGCCCCTCCTACAATGAGCAGTTCTTC. Translated, it gives CASSLTSPSYNEQFF. The chain has TRBV5-1 and TRBJ2-1, with D perhaps TRBD2 (6 bases). Germline loops: CDR1 SGHRS, CDR2 YFSETQ. The CDR3 sequence is 15 residues long. Trimming removed 4 bases from V and 0 bases from J, with 11 bases in between.